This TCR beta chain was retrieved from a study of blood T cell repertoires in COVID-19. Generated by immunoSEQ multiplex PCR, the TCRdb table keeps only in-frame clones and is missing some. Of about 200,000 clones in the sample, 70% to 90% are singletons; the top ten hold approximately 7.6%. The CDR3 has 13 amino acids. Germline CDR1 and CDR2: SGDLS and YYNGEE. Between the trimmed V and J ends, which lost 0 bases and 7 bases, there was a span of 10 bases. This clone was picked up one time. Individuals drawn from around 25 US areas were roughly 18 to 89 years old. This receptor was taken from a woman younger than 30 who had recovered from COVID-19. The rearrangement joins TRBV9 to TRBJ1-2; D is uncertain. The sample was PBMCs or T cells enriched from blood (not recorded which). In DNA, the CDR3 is TGTGCCAGCAGCGTAGATGGTATCGGTGGCTACACCTTC. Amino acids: CASSVDGIGGYTF.